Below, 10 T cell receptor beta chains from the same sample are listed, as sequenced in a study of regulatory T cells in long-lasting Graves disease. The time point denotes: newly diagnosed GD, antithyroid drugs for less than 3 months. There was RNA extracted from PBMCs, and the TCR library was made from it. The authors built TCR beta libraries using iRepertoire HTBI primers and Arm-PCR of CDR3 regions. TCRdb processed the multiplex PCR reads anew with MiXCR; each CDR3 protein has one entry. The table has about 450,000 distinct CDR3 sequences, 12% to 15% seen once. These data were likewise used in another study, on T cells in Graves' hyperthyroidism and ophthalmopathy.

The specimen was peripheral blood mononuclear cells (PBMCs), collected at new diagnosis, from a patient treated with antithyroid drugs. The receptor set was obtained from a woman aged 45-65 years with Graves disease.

The CDR3 DNA sequence: TGTGCCAGCTCACCATCCGGACAAGGGGTACACACCATATATTTT. Its protein product is CASSPSGQGVHTIYF. The chain uses TRBV18 and TRBJ1-3; D perhaps matches TRBD1 (5 bases). The CDR3 runs to 15 residues. Trimming shortened V by 2 bases and J by 8 bases, and 16 bases separated the two germline ends. From germline, CDR1 is KGHSH and CDR2 LQKENI.

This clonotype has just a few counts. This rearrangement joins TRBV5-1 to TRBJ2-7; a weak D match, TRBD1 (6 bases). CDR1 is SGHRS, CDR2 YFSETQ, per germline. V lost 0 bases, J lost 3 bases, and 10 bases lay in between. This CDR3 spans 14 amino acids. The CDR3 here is CASSLGPGDYEQYF. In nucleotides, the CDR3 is TGCGCCAGCAGCTTGGGTCCAGGGGACTACGAGCAGTACTTC.

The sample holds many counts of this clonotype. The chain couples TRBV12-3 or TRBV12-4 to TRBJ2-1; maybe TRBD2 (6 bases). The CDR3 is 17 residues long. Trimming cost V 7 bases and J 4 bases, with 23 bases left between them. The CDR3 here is CASKFSGLGQYYNEQFF. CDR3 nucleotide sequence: TGTGCCAGCAAGTTTAGCGGTTTGGGTCAGTATTACAATGAGCAGTTCTTC.

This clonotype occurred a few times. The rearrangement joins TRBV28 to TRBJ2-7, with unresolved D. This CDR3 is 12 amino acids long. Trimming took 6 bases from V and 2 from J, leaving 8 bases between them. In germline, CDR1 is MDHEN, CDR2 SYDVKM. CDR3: CASRPDTYEQYF. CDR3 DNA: TGTGCCAGCAGACCTGACACCTACGAGCAGTACTTC.

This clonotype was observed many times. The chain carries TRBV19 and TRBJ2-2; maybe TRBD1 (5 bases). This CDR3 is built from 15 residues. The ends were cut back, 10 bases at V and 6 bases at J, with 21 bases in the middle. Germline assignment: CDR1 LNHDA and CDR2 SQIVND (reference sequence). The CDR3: CATKGVDSFAGELFF. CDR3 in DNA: TGTGCCACCAAAGGGGTCGACAGCTTTGCCGGGGAGCTGTTTTTT.

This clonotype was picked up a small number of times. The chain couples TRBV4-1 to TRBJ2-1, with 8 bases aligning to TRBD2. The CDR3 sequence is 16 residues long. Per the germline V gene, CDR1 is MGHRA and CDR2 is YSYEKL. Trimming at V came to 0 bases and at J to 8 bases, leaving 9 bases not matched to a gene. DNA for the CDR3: TGCGCCAGCAGCCAAGAGGTAGCGGGATTATGGTATGAGCAGTTCTTC. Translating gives CASSQEVAGLWYEQFF.

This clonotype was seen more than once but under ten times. The CDR3: CASSDGTSGYQETQYF. Here the CDR3 DNA reads TGTGCCAGCAGCGACGGGACTAGCGGATACCAAGAGACCCAGTACTTC. This sequence joins TRBV9 and TRBJ2-5; 11 positions match TRBD2. CDR3 length equals 16 residues. J gave up 0 bases and V 3 bases, and 4 bases lay outside the gene matches. The germline gives CDR1 SGDLS, CDR2 YYNGEE.

The CDR3 spells CASSQPKNSNQPQHF. The CDR3 coding sequence is TGTGCCAGCAGCCAACCAAAAAATAGCAATCAGCCCCAGCATTTT. The J gene is TRBJ1-5, the V gene TRBV14; unclear D gene. The V and J ends lost 2 bases and 0 bases respectively, with 8 bases between them. Germline V gene lookup returns CDR1 SGHDN and CDR2 FVKESK. CDR3 size: 15 residues.

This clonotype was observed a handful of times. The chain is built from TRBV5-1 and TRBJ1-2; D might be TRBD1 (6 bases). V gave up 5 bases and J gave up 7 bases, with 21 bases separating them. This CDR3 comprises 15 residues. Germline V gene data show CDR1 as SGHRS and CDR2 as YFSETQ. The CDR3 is CASRSQAGTRSGYTF. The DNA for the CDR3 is TGCGCCAGCAGGTCCCAAGCCGGGACAAGGAGTGGCTACACCTTC.

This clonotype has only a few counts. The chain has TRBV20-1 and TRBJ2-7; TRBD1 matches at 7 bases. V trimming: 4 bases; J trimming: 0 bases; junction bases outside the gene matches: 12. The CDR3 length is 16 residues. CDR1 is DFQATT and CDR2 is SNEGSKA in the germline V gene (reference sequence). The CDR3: CSATNTTGALSYEQYF. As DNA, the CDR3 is TGCAGTGCTACAAATACTACAGGGGCCCTCTCCTACGAGCAGTACTTC.